This is a list of T cell receptor beta chains from one sample in a study of T cells in Graves' hyperthyroidism and ophthalmopathy. Each CDR3 protein gets one entry after TCRdb re-called the multiplex PCR reads with MiXCR. The data show 280,000 or so distinct CDR3 sequences, about 15% seen once. Source material: blood. These receptors were obtained from a woman aged 45-60 years with Graves' hyperthyroidism that later progressed to Graves' ophthalmopathy. Both conserved end residues are part of each CDR3. Fields, in order: V gene, J gene, clone size, D gene, CDR3 protein, CDR3 DNA. A D gene is named only where the DNA matches it firmly. Part of the rows lack a size; the others show once, few, many or a class for expanded clones.

TRBV28	TRBJ1-1	-	-	CASHSGMNTEAFF	TGTGCCAGTCACTCAGGGATGAACACTGAAGCTTTCTTT
TRBV27	TRBJ1-1	many	-	CASSFDGNTEAFF	TGTGCCAGCAGTTTCGACGGTAACACTGAAGCTTTCTTT
TRBV10-2	TRBJ2-2	few	-	CASSGATELLYTGELFF	TGCGCCAGCAGTGGGGCGACAGAACTCCTTTACACCGGGGAGCTGTTTTTT
TRBV7-3	TRBJ2-2	-	-	CASSSPGGELFF	TGTGCCAGCAGCTCCCCGGGCGGGGAGCTGTTTTTT
TRBV27	TRBJ2-3	-	TRBD1	CASSLDRGTFYTDTQYF	TGTGCCAGCAGCCTAGACAGGGGGACTTTTTACACAGATACGCAGTATTTT
TRBV20-1	TRBJ1-4	-	-	CSARAGRREKLFF	TGCAGTGCTAGAGCGGGGCGTAGGGAAAAACTGTTTTTT
TRBV20-1	TRBJ2-7	many	-	CSARAGPYEQYF	TGCAGTGCTAGAGCAGGGCCCTACGAGCAGTACTTC
TRBV30	TRBJ2-1	many	TRBD1	CAWSSGQGSYNEQFF	TGTGCCTGGAGTTCGGGACAGGGGTCTTACAATGAGCAGTTCTTC
TRBV11-2	TRBJ2-1	many	-	CASIMGLHHNEQFF	TGTGCCAGCATTATGGGACTCCACCACAATGAGCAGTTCTTC
TRBV7-9	TRBJ2-2	few	-	CASSLDWTEDTGELFF	TGTGCCAGCAGCTTAGACTGGACCGAGGACACCGGGGAGCTGTTTTTT
TRBV2	TRBJ1-6	many	TRBD1	CASRGQGYSPLHF	TGTGCCAGCAGGGGACAGGGATATTCACCCCTCCACTTT
TRBV27	TRBJ2-3	many	-	CASSPHGREDTDTQYF	TGTGCCAGCAGTCCCCATGGCAGGGAGGACACAGATACGCAGTATTTT
TRBV28	TRBJ1-3	few	-	CASSGAQGSGNTIYF	TGTGCCAGCAGTGGGGCACAGGGCTCTGGAAACACCATATATTTT
TRBV5-1	TRBJ2-7	-	TRBD1	CASSLGDRSPYEQYF	TGCGCCAGCAGCTTGGGGGACAGGAGCCCCTACGAGCAGTACTTC
TRBV6-5	TRBJ2-1	few	TRBD1	CASSYAGQGDEQFF	TGTGCCAGCAGTTACGCAGGACAGGGGGATGAGCAGTTCTTC
TRBV30	TRBJ2-6	many	-	CAWSADSSGANVLTF	TGTGCCTGGAGCGCGGACAGCTCTGGGGCCAACGTCCTGACTTTC
TRBV12-3/TRBV12-4	TRBJ2-3	many	-	CASSTEARYTDTQYF	TGTGCCAGCAGTACCGAGGCGCGGTACACAGATACGCAGTATTTT
TRBV28	TRBJ1-5	many	TRBD1	CASSSIWDRGPRQPQHF	TGTGCCAGCAGCTCTATTTGGGACAGGGGGCCTCGACAGCCCCAGCATTTT
TRBV5-6	TRBJ1-2	many	-	CASSLGSGMRGYTF	TGTGCCAGCAGCTTAGGTTCAGGGATGCGTGGCTACACCTTC
TRBV7-6	TRBJ2-4	-	TRBD2	CASSLASGSSVGNIQYF	TGTGCCAGCAGCTTAGCTAGCGGGAGTTCTGTTGGAAACATTCAGTACTTC
TRBV29-1	TRBJ2-1	few	TRBD2	CSASRTRTGRDEQFF	TGCAGCGCTTCCCGGACTAGGACTGGCCGGGATGAGCAGTTCTTC
TRBV5-1	TRBJ1-2	few	TRBD1	CASSLWPTGGEVPYGYTF	TGCGCCAGCAGCTTGTGGCCTACAGGGGGCGAGGTTCCATATGGCTACACCTTC
TRBV7-9	TRBJ1-1	-	-	CASKDWGTEAFF	TGTGCCAGCAAAGACTGGGGAACTGAAGCTTTCTTT
TRBV28	TRBJ2-3	-	-	CASGYPAIRTDTQYF	TGTGCCAGCGGTTACCCGGCCATACGCACAGATACGCAGTATTTT
TRBV7-9	TRBJ1-4	-	-	CASSPGSSVLGGKLFF	TGTGCCAGCAGCCCAGGATCTTCGGTCCTCGGGGGAAAACTGTTTTTT
TRBV28	TRBJ2-7	many	-	CASSLSLGIGYEQYF	TGTGCCAGCAGTTTGAGTCTCGGGATAGGGTACGAGCAGTACTTC
TRBV4-2	TRBJ2-3	-	TRBD2	CASSLAGEAADTQYF	TGTGCCAGCAGCCTGGCGGGAGAGGCTGCAGATACGCAGTATTTT
TRBV20-1	TRBJ2-1	-	TRBD2	CSAASGSRGEQFF	TGCAGTGCCGCGAGCGGGAGCCGAGGCGAGCAGTTCTTC
TRBV6-6	TRBJ1-2	many	-	CASSYSGASGGYTF	TGTGCCAGCAGTTACTCGGGGGCTTCTGGTGGCTACACCTTC
TRBV14	TRBJ2-7	few	-	CASSQDRDPSYEQYF	TGTGCCAGCAGCCAAGACAGGGACCCATCCTACGAGCAGTACTTC
TRBV28	TRBJ2-1	many	-	CASSFGSYNEQFF	TGTGCCAGCAGTTTCGGCTCCTACAATGAGCAGTTCTTC
TRBV20-1	TRBJ2-3	-	-	CSGSYDGDTQYF	TGCAGTGGATCATACGATGGAGATACGCAGTATTTT
TRBV5-1	TRBJ1-1	many	TRBD1	CASRPDRGLVNTEAFF	TGCGCCAGCAGACCGGACAGGGGGCTTGTGAACACTGAAGCTTTCTTT
TRBV28	TRBJ2-7	many	-	CASSPLGHPYEQYF	TGTGCCAGCAGTCCCTTAGGACACCCCTACGAGCAGTACTTC
TRBV13	TRBJ1-1	many	TRBD1	CASSSGQVREAFF	TGTGCCAGCAGCTCTGGACAGGTACGAGAAGCTTTCTTT
TRBV6-5	TRBJ2-2	many	-	CASSYSRSPGAGGELFF	TGTGCCAGCAGTTACTCGCGATCGCCGGGGGCCGGCGGGGAGCTGTTTTTT
TRBV3-1	TRBJ1-4	many	-	CASSQVGQGRPFGEKLFF	TGTGCCAGCAGCCAAGTGGGGCAGGGAAGGCCCTTTGGGGAAAAACTGTTTTTT
TRBV20-1	TRBJ2-2	-	TRBD2	CSARGTSGRRYTGELFF	TGCAGTGCTAGGGGGACTAGCGGGAGAAGGTACACCGGGGAGCTGTTTTTT
TRBV7-2	TRBJ1-1	many	-	CASSWEGTTEAFF	TGTGCCAGCTCCTGGGAGGGGACCACTGAAGCTTTCTTT
TRBV7-3	TRBJ2-1	-	TRBD2	CASRTSGSNEQFF	TGTGCCAGCAGAACTAGCGGGAGCAATGAGCAGTTCTTC
TRBV6-1	TRBJ2-7	many	TRBD2	CASRPQGGEFSALSYEQYF	TGTGCCAGCAGGCCCCAGGGAGGGGAGTTTTCGGCCCTCTCCTACGAGCAGTACTTC
TRBV5-4	TRBJ2-3	-	-	CASSLSSSTDTQYF	TGTGCCAGCAGCTTATCCTCTAGCACAGATACGCAGTATTTT